The next 5 T cell receptor beta chains were all read from a single sample in a study of blood T cell repertoires in COVID-19. The table came from immunoSEQ multiplex PCR; TCRdb's copy has only in-frame clones and leaves some out. The sample consists of some 170,000 clones, 82% of them appearing once. The sequenced material came from peripheral blood. All receptors come from a woman between 65 and 79 years old with acute or convalescent COVID-19.

This chain joins TRBV7-8 and TRBJ1-5; D might be TRBD1 (6 bases). The germline V and J ends were trimmed by 5 bases and 7 bases, with 12 bases remaining between them. This CDR3 has 13 amino acids. Germline CDR1 reads SGHVS; CDR2 reads FQNEAQ. The chain's CDR3 is CASSTQGRQPQHF. CDR3 nucleotide sequence: TGTGCCAGCAGCACACAGGGCCGGCAGCCCCAGCATTTT.

The chain has TRBV7-2 and TRBJ2-5, with D uncertain. Germline V gene sequence: CDR1 SGHTA, CDR2 FQGNSA. V was cut by 4 bases and J by 5 bases, with 11 bases left in between. The CDR3 sequence is 13 residues long. CDR3 amino acids: CASSSSLSETQYF. In DNA form, the CDR3 reads TGTGCCAGCAGCTCGAGTCTCTCCGAGACCCAGTACTTC. Combining the CDR3 with reference TRBV7-2 and TRBJ2-5 gives the whole variable domain GAGVSQSPSNKVTEKGKDVELRCDPISGHTALYWYRQSLGQGLEFLIYFQGNSAPDKSGLPSDRFSAERTGGSVSTLTIQRTQQEDSAVYLCASSSSLSETQYFGPGTRLLVL.

This sequence joins TRBV6-2 or TRBV6-3 and TRBJ2-5; 12 bases line up with TRBD2. This CDR3 spans 16 amino acids. V was clipped by 5 bases and J by 2 bases; unmatched bases: 6. Germline V gene lookup returns CDR1 MNHEY and CDR2 SVGEGT. The CDR3 DNA sequence: TGTGCCAGCAGTGATGGACTAGCGGGGACGCAAGAGACCCAGTACTTC. This gives the protein CASSDGLAGTQETQYF.

The chain has TRBV7-9 and TRBJ1-5; a possible D gene is TRBD1 (6 bases). The CDR3 has 14 amino acids. Germline V lookup: CDR1 SEHNR, CDR2 FQNEAQ (reference sequence). V dropped 5 bases and J dropped 6 bases, with 14 bases sitting between them. The CDR3 reads CASSRGGGAQPQHF. The CDR3 nucleotides are TGTGCCAGCAGCCGGGGAGGGGGTGCTCAGCCCCAGCATTTT. Based on the CDR3 plus reference TRBV7-9 and TRBJ1-5, the full variable domain is DTGVSQNPRHKITKRGQNVTFRCDPISEHNRLYWYRQTLGQGPEFLTYFQNEAQLEKSRLLSDRFSAERPKGSFSTLEIQRTEQGDSAMYLCASSRGGGAQPQHFGDGTRLSIL.

The V and J genes are TRBV6-5 and TRBJ1-2, with 7 bases identical to TRBD1. Germline V gene sequence: CDR1 MNHEY, CDR2 SVGAGI. CDR3 length: 13 amino acids. V gave up 10 bases and J gave up 5 bases; unmatched junction bases: 10. The CDR3 loop is CAIRGDREYGYTF. CDR3 sequence (DNA): TGTGCCATCCGCGGAGACAGGGAGTATGGCTACACCTTC.